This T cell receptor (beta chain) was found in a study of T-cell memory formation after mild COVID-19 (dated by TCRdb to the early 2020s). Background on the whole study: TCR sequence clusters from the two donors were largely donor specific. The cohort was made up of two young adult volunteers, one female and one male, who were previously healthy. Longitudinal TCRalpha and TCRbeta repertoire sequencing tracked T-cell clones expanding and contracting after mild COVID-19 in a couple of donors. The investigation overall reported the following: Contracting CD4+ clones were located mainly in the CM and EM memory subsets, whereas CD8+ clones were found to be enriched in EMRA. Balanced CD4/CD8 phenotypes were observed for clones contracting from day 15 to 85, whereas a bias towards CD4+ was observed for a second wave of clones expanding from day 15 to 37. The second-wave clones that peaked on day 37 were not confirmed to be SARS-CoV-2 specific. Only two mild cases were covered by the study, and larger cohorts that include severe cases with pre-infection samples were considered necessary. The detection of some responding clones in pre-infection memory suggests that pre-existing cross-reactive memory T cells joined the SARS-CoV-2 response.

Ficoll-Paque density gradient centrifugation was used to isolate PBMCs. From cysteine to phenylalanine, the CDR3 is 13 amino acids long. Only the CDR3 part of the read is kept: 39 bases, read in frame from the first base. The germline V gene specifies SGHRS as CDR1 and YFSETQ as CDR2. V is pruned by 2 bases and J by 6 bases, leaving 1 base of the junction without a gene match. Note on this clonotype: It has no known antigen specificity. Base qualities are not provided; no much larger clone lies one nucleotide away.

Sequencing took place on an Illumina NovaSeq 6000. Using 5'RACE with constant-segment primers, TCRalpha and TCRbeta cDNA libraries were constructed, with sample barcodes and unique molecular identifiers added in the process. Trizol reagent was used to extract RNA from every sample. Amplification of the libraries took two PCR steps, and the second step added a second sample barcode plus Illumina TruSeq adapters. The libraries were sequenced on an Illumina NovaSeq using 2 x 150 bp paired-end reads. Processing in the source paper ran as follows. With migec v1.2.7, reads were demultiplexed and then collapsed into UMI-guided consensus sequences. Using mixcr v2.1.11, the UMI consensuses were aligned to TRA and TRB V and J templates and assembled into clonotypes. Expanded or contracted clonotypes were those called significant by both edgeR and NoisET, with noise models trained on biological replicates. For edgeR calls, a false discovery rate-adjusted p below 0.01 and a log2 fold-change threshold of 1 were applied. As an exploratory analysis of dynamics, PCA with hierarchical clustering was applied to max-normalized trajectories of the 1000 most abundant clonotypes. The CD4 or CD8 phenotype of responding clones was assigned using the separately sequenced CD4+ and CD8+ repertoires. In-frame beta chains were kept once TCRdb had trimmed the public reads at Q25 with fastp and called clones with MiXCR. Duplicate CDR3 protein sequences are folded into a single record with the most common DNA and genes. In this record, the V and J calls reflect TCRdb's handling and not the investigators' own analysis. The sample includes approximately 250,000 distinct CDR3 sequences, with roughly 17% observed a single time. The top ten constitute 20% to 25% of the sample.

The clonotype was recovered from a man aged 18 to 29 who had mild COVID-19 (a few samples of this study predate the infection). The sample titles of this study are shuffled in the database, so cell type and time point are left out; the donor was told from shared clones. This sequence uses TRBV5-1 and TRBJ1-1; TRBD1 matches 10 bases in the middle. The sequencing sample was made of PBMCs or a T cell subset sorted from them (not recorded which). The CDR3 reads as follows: CASSFDRGPEAFF. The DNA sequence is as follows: TGCGCCAGCAGCTTCGACAGGGGGCCTGAAGCTTTCTTT.